These 25 T cell receptor beta chains were sequenced from one sample in a study of T cells after posttransplantation cyclophosphamide. TCRdb keeps only in-frame clones here, not all; method: immunoSEQ multiplex PCR. The sample has 9,000 to 10,000 clones, 88% seen once; the top ten hold roughly 29%. Controls had myeloablative marrow grafts with methotrexate and calcineurin inhibitor, sampled at 1 year. The sequences come from PBMCs, collected after an allogeneic stem cell transplant with a calcineurin inhibitor and methotrexate. These receptors were taken from a male patient aged 30 to 39 who received an allogeneic stem cell transplant from an unrelated donor, was CMV-positive, and had no GVHD. Some of the T cells might come from the graft donor.

The chain employs TRBV5-1 and TRBJ2-7; the match to TRBD2 covers 10 bases. Germline values: CDR1 SGHRS, CDR2 YFSETQ. The CDR3 extends over 17 amino acids. J lost 0 bases, V lost 4 bases, and 10 bases had no gene match. The CDR3 DNA reads as TGCGCCAGCAGCCTCGGACTAGCGGCCTTTATCTCCTACGAGCAGTACTTC. Translated: CASSLGLAAFISYEQYF.

The V gene is TRBV9, the J gene TRBJ2-3, with 9 bases lining up with TRBD1. This CDR3 is built from 17 residues. J lost 5 bases, V lost 4 bases, and 14 bases had no gene match. Germline CDR1 SGDLS, CDR2 YYNGEE. The CDR3, as DNA: TGTGCCAGCAGCACTCGACCCGACAGGGGGGTAGGAGATACGCAGTATTTT. This translates into CASSTRPDRGVGDTQYF.

The V and J genes are TRBV15 and TRBJ2-1, with TRBD2 identical over 9 bases. This CDR3 has 15 amino acids. From germline, CDR1 is LNHNV and CDR2 YYDKDF (reference sequence). Trimming cost V 0 bases and J 15 bases; bases outside gene matches: 12. The CDR3 sequence is CATSRDRISGSFRFF. The DNA for the CDR3 is TGTGCCACCAGCAGAGATAGAATTAGCGGGAGTTTCCGGTTCTTC.

This rearrangement joins TRBV29-1 to TRBJ1-1, with 9 bases identical to TRBD1. Germline assignment: CDR1 SQVTM and CDR2 ANQGSEA. The V segment lost 6 bases and the J segment 4 bases; nucleotides outside the gene matches: 6. The CDR3 loop spans 13 amino acids. CDR3 bases: TGCAGCGTCGGACCGACAGGGGGCACTGAAGCTTTCTTT. Translated, it gives CSVGPTGGTEAFF.

The V gene is TRBV5-1, the J gene TRBJ2-3; 10 nucleotides line up with TRBD2. This CDR3 has 15 amino acids. The germline V gene encodes CDR1 SGHRS and CDR2 YFSETQ. V was pared by 4 bases and J by 6 bases, with 8 bases of the junction left unmatched. The chain's CDR3 is CASSNGLAAGDTQYF. In nucleotides, the CDR3 is TGCGCCAGCAGCAATGGACTAGCGGCTGGGGATACGCAGTATTTT.

The CDR3 bases are TGTGCCAGCAGCTTAGGGCGGACAGGGGGTAATGAAAAACTGTTTTTT. It codes for CASSLGRTGGNEKLFF. This chain connects TRBV7-8 to TRBJ1-4; TRBD1 matches 10 bases. The J segment lost 4 bases and the V segment lost 1 base, leaving 3 bases of the junction unmatched. This CDR3 spans 16 amino acids. Germline lookup yields CDR1 SGHVS and CDR2 FQNEAQ.

This chain connects TRBV5-1 to TRBJ1-1, with D hard to call. This CDR3 is 13 amino acids long. The V end was cut by 4 bases, the J end by 8 bases, with 15 bases between. Germline values: CDR1 SGHRS, CDR2 YFSETQ. Written as DNA, the CDR3 is TGCGCCAGCAGCCGGGGTAGGGTAGACGAAGCTTTCTTT. Protein sequence: CASSRGRVDEAFF. Together with reference TRBV5-1 and TRBJ1-1, the CDR3 gives the full variable domain: KAGVTQTPRYLIKTRGQQVTLSCSPISGHRSVSWYQQTPGQGLQFLFEYFSETQRNKGNFPGRFSGRQFSNSRSEMNVSTLELGDSALYLCASSRGRVDEAFFGQGTRLTVV.

This chain connects TRBV7-2 to TRBJ1-3; 9 nucleotides agree with TRBD1. In germline, CDR1 is SGHTA, CDR2 FQGNSA. Trimming removed 4 bases from V and 4 bases from J; junction bases left unmatched: 14. The CDR3 is made up of 18 amino acids. The CDR3, as DNA: TGTGCCAGCAGCTACCGAACCGGGACAGGGTCGTACGGAAACACCATATATTTT. Residues: CASSYRTGTGSYGNTIYF.

CDR3 DNA sequence: TGTGCCAGTAGTATGAGAGGAGGTCTCGACTATGGCTACACCTTC. It codes for CASSMRGGLDYGYTF. This chain joins TRBV19 and TRBJ1-2; D is ambiguous. This CDR3 region has 15 residues. CDR1 is LNHDA, CDR2 SQIVND, per germline (reference sequence). Trimming shortened V by 3 bases and J by 3 bases, and 14 bases separated the two germline ends.

This clone is a singleton in its sample. J is TRBJ1-5 and V is TRBV2, with D perhaps TRBD1 (6 bases). Per the germline V gene, CDR1 is SNHLY and CDR2 is FYNNEI. CDR3 length equals 17 residues. Trimming took 5 bases from V and 1 from J, leaving 18 bases between them. CDR3 residues: CASSFPVRGPSNQPQHF. The CDR3 bases are TGTGCCAGCAGTTTCCCTGTGCGGGGGCCGAGCAATCAGCCCCAGCATTTT.

The chain joins TRBV29-1 to TRBJ2-3; 11 nucleotides agree with TRBD2. The V gene's germline CDR1 is SQVTM and CDR2 ANQGSEA. J lost 0 bases, V lost 6 bases, and 5 bases had no gene match. There are 15 residues in the CDR3. The CDR3 DNA sequence: TGCAGCGTAGCCGGGACTAGCGGTAGCACAGATACGCAGTATTTT. This sequence encodes CSVAGTSGSTDTQYF.

The V and J genes are TRBV5-8 and TRBJ2-7, with 9 bases identical to TRBD1. The CDR3 spans 15 residues. Losses at the gene ends were 3 bases for V and 4 bases for J; bases not matched to a gene: 8. Germline V gene lookup returns CDR1 SGHTS and CDR2 YDEGEE. The CDR3 loop reads CASSYRGQSGYEQYF. The DNA of the CDR3 is TGTGCCAGCAGCTACAGGGGGCAAAGTGGGTACGAGCAGTACTTC. The entire variable domain, with the rest obtained from reference TRBV5-8 and TRBJ2-7, is as follows: EAGVTQSPTHLIKTRGQQATLRCSPISGHTSVYWYQQALGLGLQFLLWYDEGEERNRGNFPPRFSGRQFPNYSSELNVNALELEDSALYLCASSYRGQSGYEQYFGPGTRLTVT.

This rearrangement joins TRBV7-2 to TRBJ2-5; the match to TRBD2 covers 10 bases. V dropped 3 bases and J dropped 7; count of bases not matched to a gene: 8. The CDR3 contains 15 residues. Germline-derived CDR1 and CDR2 are SGHTA and FQGNSA. CDR3 sequence reads: CASSFITSGKGTQYF. For the CDR3, the DNA is TGTGCCAGCAGCTTTATAACTAGCGGGAAAGGGACCCAGTACTTC.

This clone was counted a single time. This sequence joins TRBV7-9 and TRBJ1-2, with 8 bases fitting TRBD1. This CDR3 spans 15 amino acids. J lost 6 bases, V lost 5 bases, and 11 bases had no gene match. The V gene's germline CDR1 is SEHNR and CDR2 FQNEAQ (reference sequence). The DNA for the CDR3 is TGTGCCAGCAGCCCACCCGGCGGACAGGGCGATGGCTACACCTTC. Translation gives CASSPPGGQGDGYTF.

The CDR3, as DNA: TGTGCCAGCAGCTCACAGGGGGCAGGATATGGCTACACCTTC. Translated, it gives CASSSQGAGYGYTF. The rearrangement links TRBV11-2 to TRBJ1-2; TRBD1 aligns across 9 bases. This CDR3 contains 14 residues. Per the germline V gene, CDR1 is SGHAT and CDR2 is FQNNGV. V gave up 4 bases and J gave up 5 bases; unmatched junction bases: 5. Variable domain in full (rest from reference TRBV11-2 and TRBJ1-2): EAGVAQSPRYKIIEKRQSVAFWCNPISGHATLYWYQQILGQGPKLLIQFQNNGVVDDSQLPKDRFSAERLKGVDSTLKIQPAKLEDSAVYLCASSSQGAGYGYTFGSGTRLTVV.

This chain connects TRBV11-1 to TRBJ1-2; D unresolved. In germline, CDR1 is SGHAT, CDR2 FQDESV (reference sequence). The ends were cut back, 0 bases at V and 6 bases at J, with 5 bases in the middle. This CDR3 contains 12 residues. CDR3 protein: CASSLAGDGYTF. CDR3 sequence (DNA): TGTGCCAGCAGCTTAGCCGGAGATGGCTACACCTTC. The whole variable domain, filled in from reference TRBV11-1 and TRBJ1-2, reads EAEVAQSPRYKITEKSQAVAFWCDPISGHATLYWYRQILGQGPELLVQFQDESVVDDSQLPKDRFSAERLKGVDSTLKIQPAELGDSAMYLCASSLAGDGYTFGSGTRLTVV.

This sequence joins TRBV2 and TRBJ1-2; TRBD1 matches at 8 bases. Germline V gene lookup returns CDR1 SNHLY and CDR2 FYNNEI. The CDR3 is 16 residues long. J gave up 4 bases and V 5 bases, and 12 bases lay outside the gene matches. The CDR3 bases are TGTGCCAGCAGTCCCCTACTAACAGGGGGGACCTATGGCTACACCTTC. Amino acids: CASSPLLTGGTYGYTF.

The chain recombines TRBV28 with TRBJ2-3, with 7 bases aligning to TRBD1. Germline CDR1 and CDR2: MDHEN and SYDVKM. CDR3 size: 16 residues. The J segment lost 4 bases and the V segment lost 5 bases, leaving 12 bases of the junction unmatched. The CDR3 bases are TGTGCCAGCAGTCTGACCCTCTCAGGGGGTCCAGATACGCAGTATTTT. Amino acids: CASSLTLSGGPDTQYF.

The genes are TRBV7-2 and TRBJ2-5; perhaps TRBD1 as D (6 bases). The CDR3 contains 15 residues. Germline lookup yields CDR1 SGHTA and CDR2 FQGNSA. V was shortened by 5 bases and J by 4 bases, with 17 bases between the two germline ends. CDR3 protein: CASSQNYQGLETQYF. The CDR3, as DNA: TGTGCCAGCAGCCAGAACTACCAGGGGTTAGAGACCCAGTACTTC.

V and J are TRBV4-1 and TRBJ1-2, with D hard to call. V dropped 0 bases and J dropped 4 bases, with 12 bases sitting between them. The CDR3 is made up of 15 amino acids. Germline CDR1 is MGHRA and CDR2 is YSYEKL. CDR3 in amino acids: CASSQDRSEGYGYTF. The CDR3 DNA is TGCGCCAGCAGCCAAGATCGTTCAGAGGGCTATGGCTACACCTTC.

This clone counts as medium-sized (0.01 to 0.1%). This sequence joins TRBV4-3 and TRBJ1-1, with 7 bases fitting TRBD1. V lost 2 bases, J lost 5 bases, and 5 bases stayed unmatched. Germline V CDR1 and CDR2: LGHNA, YSLEER. This CDR3 is 14 amino acids long. CDR3 coding DNA: TGCGCCAGCAGCCAACTCGACAGGGCGACTGAAGCTTTCTTT. Its translation is CASSQLDRATEAFF.

The CDR3 reads CASSPPTAPNTEAFF. CDR3 nucleotide sequence: TGTGCCAGCAGTCCCCCGACAGCTCCGAACACTGAAGCTTTCTTT. The chain uses TRBV6-5 and TRBJ1-1, with D perhaps matching TRBD1 (5 bases). Trimming left V 5 bases short and J 1 base short, with 14 bases between. The CDR3 consists of 15 residues. Per germline, CDR1 MNHEY and CDR2 SVGAGI.

This chain connects TRBV28 to TRBJ2-2; tentative D call: TRBD1 (7 bases). The CDR3 totals 16 residues. Germline CDR1 MDHEN, CDR2 SYDVKM. The ends were cut back, 7 bases at V and 5 bases at J, with 20 bases in the middle. The CDR3, as DNA: TGTGCCAGCAACCAAGGCAGGGGGGCAGGGACCGGGGAGCTGTTTTTT. Its translation: CASNQGRGAGTGELFF.

The chain has TRBV7-9 and TRBJ2-1; 7 bases are a match to TRBD1. The CDR3 is 12 residues long. The germline CDR1 and CDR2 sequences are SEHNR and FQNEAQ (reference sequence). J gave up 7 bases and V 5 bases, and 2 bases lay outside the gene matches. CDR3 loop: CASSHRGNEQFF. In nucleotides, the CDR3 is TGTGCCAGCAGCCACAGGGGAAATGAGCAGTTCTTC.

The chain carries TRBV29-1 and TRBJ1-2, with TRBD1 matching over 9 bases. V lost 4 bases and J lost 4; bases outside the gene matches: 10. The CDR3 is 15 amino acids. Germline CDR1 reads SQVTM; CDR2 reads ANQGSEA. CDR3 residues: CSVGPGQGLGYGYTF. DNA of the CDR3: TGCAGCGTTGGACCTGGACAGGGGCTGGGCTATGGCTACACCTTC.